The 15 T cell receptor beta chains presented below share a single source sample, sequenced in a study of molecular identifiers for immune sequencing clone quantification. TCRdb redid the calling of the PCR reads with MiXCR, one entry per CDR3 protein. The sample holds about 640,000 distinct CDR3 sequences, just under 20% seen once. Specimen: naive CD8+ T cells from blood, with Jurkat cell RNA spiked in. Subset: FACS-sorted CD8+CD4-CCR7+CD45RA+ naive T cells. Receptors were obtained from a human donor in good health. Some libraries in this study had Jurkat cell RNA spiked in.

On this clonotype itself: A much larger clone differs by one base, so this may be a read error. The chain employs TRBV20-1 and TRBJ2-7, with a tentative D call TRBD1 (5 bases). CDR1 DFQATT and CDR2 SNEGSKA come from the germline V gene (reference sequence). The CDR3 consists of 14 residues. The CDR3 loop is CSARHRQLTHELYF. In nucleotides, the CDR3 is TGCAGTGCTAGACATCGACAGCTAACTCACGAGCTGTACTTC.

Of note for this clonotype: A much larger clone is a single base away; this may be a read error. This rearrangement joins TRBV6-1 to TRBJ2-2; possible D gene TRBD2, 6 bases. The CDR3 length is 17 residues. Germline V gene data show CDR1 as MNHNS and CDR2 as SASEGT. The CDR3 reads CASSPWNGRGDTGGLFF. CDR3 sequence (DNA): TGTGCCAGCAGCCCTTGGAACGGGAGAGGCGACACCGGGGGGCTGTTTTTT.

The chain recombines TRBV6-1 with TRBJ1-2; weak D call: TRBD1 (5 bases). Looked up from germline, CDR1 is MNHNS and CDR2 is SASEGT. The CDR3 consists of 16 residues. Trimming stripped 2 bases from V and 2 bases from J, with 15 bases between. The CDR3 protein is CASSENSGRVNYGYTF. The CDR3 nucleotides are TGTGCCAGCAGTGAAAATAGTGGCAGGGTAAACTATGGCTACACCTTC.

The genes are TRBV19 and TRBJ2-5, with no clear D. Germline assignment: CDR1 LNHDA and CDR2 SQIVND (reference sequence). Trimming left V 3 bases short and J 5 bases short, with 10 bases between. The CDR3 runs 13 residues. CDR3 protein: CASSISGPETQYF. CDR3 DNA sequence: TGTGCCAGTAGTATCTCGGGTCCGGAGACCCAGTACTTC.

About this clonotype itself: A much larger clone is a single base away; this may be a read error. The chain combines TRBV18 with TRBJ2-7; TRBD1 matches at 9 bases. This CDR3 contains 15 residues. Germline V CDR1 and CDR2: KGHSH, LQKENI. CDR3 protein: CASTPTGQGFYEQYF. The CDR3 DNA reads as TGTGCCAGCACACCAACAGGACAGGGGTTCTACGAGCAGTACTTC. The whole variable domain, filled in from reference TRBV18 and TRBJ2-7, reads NAGVMQNPRHLVRRRGQEARLRCSPMKGHSHVYWYRQLPEEGLKFMVYLQKENIIDESGMPKERFSAEFPKEGPSILRIQQVVRGDSAAYFCASTPTGQGFYEQYFGPGTRLTVT.

This rearrangement joins TRBV6-2 or TRBV6-3 to TRBJ2-7; D unresolved. Trimming left V 4 bases short and J 0 bases short, with 16 bases between. CDR1 is MNHEY and CDR2 is SVGEGT in the germline V gene. The CDR3 is made up of 16 amino acids. The CDR3, as DNA: TGTGCCAGCAGTTTCCCTGGGTTAGGGTCCTCCTACGAGCAGTACTTC. Protein product: CASSFPGLGSSYEQYF.

The rearrangement links TRBV7-9 to TRBJ2-3; D gene uncertain. Between the trimmed V and J ends, which lost 4 bases and 4 bases, there was a span of 12 bases. The CDR3 consists of 14 residues. CDR1 is SEHNR and CDR2 is FQNEAQ in the germline V gene (reference sequence). CDR3 in DNA: TGTGCCAGCAGCTCGCTAGTACAGCCAGATACGCAGTATTTT. The encoded protein is CASSSLVQPDTQYF.

This clonotype has only a few counts. This chain connects TRBV27 to TRBJ2-7; TRBD1 might be the D (6 bases). V was cut by 5 bases and J by 2 bases, with 13 bases left in between. The germline gives CDR1 MNHEY, CDR2 SMNVEV (reference sequence). The CDR3 totals 14 residues. CDR3 residues: CASSPDSGTYEQYF. As DNA, the CDR3 is TGTGCCAGCAGTCCGGACAGTGGAACCTACGAGCAGTACTTC.

This clonotype was counted at least ten times. V gene TRBV7-9 combines with J gene TRBJ1-5; unclear D gene. CDR3 size: 14 residues. The germline V and J ends were trimmed by 4 bases and 2 bases, with 9 bases remaining between them. Germline CDR1 reads SEHNR; CDR2 reads FQNEAQ (reference sequence). The CDR3 sequence: CASSSSGGNQPQHF. In nucleotides, the CDR3 is TGTGCCAGCAGCTCCTCCGGCGGCAATCAGCCCCAGCATTTT.

The table lists this clonotype with many counts. The chain combines TRBV12-3 or TRBV12-4 with TRBJ2-2, with D uncertain. This CDR3 has 13 residues. Trimming removed 1 base at V and 5 bases at J, with 5 bases between. CDR3: CASSLVRTGELFF. The CDR3 region has the DNA TGTGCCAGCAGTTTAGTGCGAACCGGGGAGCTGTTTTTT.

Here the CDR3 DNA reads TGCGCCAGCAGCCAAGGGTGGGGGGGCAGCACAGATACGCAGTATTTT. Translated, it gives CASSQGWGGSTDTQYF. V gene TRBV4-1 combines with J gene TRBJ2-3, with D maybe TRBD2 (7 bases). Germline-derived CDR1 and CDR2 are MGHRA and YSYEKL. Deletions cut 1 base from V and 0 bases from J, with 11 bases between. There are 16 residues in the CDR3.

This clonotype was observed many times. The chain couples TRBV6-5 to TRBJ1-2; no firm D call. CDR1 and CDR2 from the germline V gene are MNHEY and SVGAGI. Trimming took off 2 bases at V and 0 bases at J, with 13 bases between the two ends. This CDR3 has 16 residues. The CDR3 nucleotides are TGTGCCAGCAGTTACCTTATACGGCCCTCTAACTATGGCTACACCTTC. It codes for CASSYLIRPSNYGYTF.

This clonotype has more than one count but fewer than ten. V gene TRBV9 combines with J gene TRBJ2-7; 11 nucleotides agree with TRBD2. Germline V lookup: CDR1 SGDLS, CDR2 YYNGEE. The CDR3 totals 15 residues. J gave up 4 bases and V 4 bases, and 7 bases lay outside the gene matches. The CDR3 region is CASSPVLAGGYEQYF. Written as DNA, the CDR3 is TGTGCCAGCAGCCCCGTTCTAGCGGGAGGATACGAGCAGTACTTC.

The chain carries TRBV27 and TRBJ2-7; weak D call: TRBD2 (6 bases). Germline V gives CDR1 MNHEY, CDR2 SMNVEV (reference sequence). This CDR3 has 14 amino acids. V was trimmed by 4 bases and J by 3 bases, leaving 13 bases between them. CDR3 sequence reads: CASSSTGTGYEQYF. CDR3 nucleotides: TGTGCCAGCAGTTCAACCGGGACTGGCTACGAGCAGTACTTC.

Details on this clonotype: Relative to the germline gene, one junction end is altered; a read error may explain this. The chain employs TRBV13 and TRBJ2-1, with 8 bases identical to TRBD2. The germline gives CDR1 PRHDT, CDR2 FYEKMQ (reference sequence). CDR3 length: 15 residues. The CDR3 reads CASSSGLAPYNERFF. The CDR3, as DNA: TGTGCCAGCAGCTCTGGACTAGCCCCCTACAATGAGCGGTTCTTC.